The 10 T cell receptor beta chains in this list originate from one sample, sequenced in a study of T cell changes during pregnancy in multiple sclerosis. Generated by immunoSEQ multiplex PCR, the TCRdb table keeps only in-frame clones and is missing some. The profile shows approximately 60,000 clones, 93% of them singletons. The specimen was CD4+ T cells from peripheral blood mononuclear cells, collected before pregnancy. These receptors were collected from a female donor with multiple sclerosis, enrolled in a pregnancy study.

The chain employs TRBV19 and TRBJ2-1, with unresolved D. Germline CDR1 is LNHDA and CDR2 is SQIVND (reference sequence). The CDR3 is 16 amino acids. Trimming left V 6 bases short and J 3 bases short, with 18 bases between. Here the CDR3 DNA reads TGTGCCAGTAGCCCTGGTTCCAGACAAGTCTACAATGAGCAGTTCTTC. This gives the protein CASSPGSRQVYNEQFF.

This chain links TRBV7-2 with TRBJ1-4; D may be TRBD1 (5 bases). Per the germline V gene, CDR1 is SGHTA and CDR2 is FQGNSA. CDR3 size: 17 residues. V lost 2 bases and J lost 5, with 18 bases in between. The CDR3 protein is CASSLRPGLNPNEKLFF. For the CDR3, the DNA is TGTGCCAGCAGCTTAAGACCAGGGCTAAATCCCAATGAAAAACTGTTTTTT.

This sequence joins TRBV7-6 and TRBJ2-5; 10 bases line up with TRBD1. The germline gives CDR1 SGHVS, CDR2 FNYEAQ. Trimming removed 5 bases from V and 4 bases from J; junction bases left unmatched: 4. The CDR3 is 14 amino acids. CDR3 amino acids: CASSRDRGGETQYF. CDR3 nucleotide sequence: TGTGCCAGCAGCCGGGACAGGGGAGGAGAGACCCAGTACTTC.

The chain joins TRBV4-3 to TRBJ2-1; TRBD2 matches 8 bases. This CDR3 comprises 15 residues. J gave up 7 bases and V 1 base, and 6 bases lay outside the gene matches. The germline V gene has CDR1 LGHNA and CDR2 YSLEER. In nucleotides, the CDR3 is TGCGCCAGCAGCCAAGGCGCGGGAGGACTAAATGAGCAGTTCTTC. This gives the protein CASSQGAGGLNEQFF.

The chain joins TRBV7-7 to TRBJ2-3; 8 bases are a match to TRBD2. The CDR3 extends over 14 amino acids. The germline V gene encodes CDR1 SSHAT and CDR2 FNYEAQ (reference sequence). CDR3 protein: CATQREYRLDTQYF. DNA for the CDR3: TGTGCTACCCAGCGGGAGTATCGATTGGATACGCAGTATTTT.

The chain combines TRBV7-2 with TRBJ2-3; possible D gene TRBD2, 5 bases. The CDR3 length is 15 residues. V dropped 0 bases and J dropped 4 bases, with 11 bases sitting between them. The germline CDR1 and CDR2 sequences are SGHTA and FQGNSA. The CDR3 coding sequence is TGTGCCAGCAGCTTAGCGGGAGTAGGTGCAGATACGCAGTATTTT. Its translation is CASSLAGVGADTQYF.

The V gene is TRBV7-2, the J gene TRBJ2-1, with D tentatively TRBD2 (5 bases). Trimming pared 2 bases from V and 8 bases from J, leaving 10 bases between. From germline, CDR1 is SGHTA and CDR2 FQGNSA. The CDR3 loop spans 13 amino acids. In DNA form, the CDR3 reads TGTGCCAGCAGCTTAATATTCGGGGATGAGCAGTTCTTC. Translation gives CASSLIFGDEQFF.

This clone was observed once. The chain combines TRBV14 with TRBJ2-6; TRBD2 agrees at 8 bases. Trimming took 4 bases from V and 2 from J; bases not matched to a gene: 10. The length of the CDR3 is 18 residues. Germline V gene data show CDR1 as SGHDN and CDR2 as FVKESK. In DNA, the CDR3 is TGTGCCAGCAGCCCTTTTAGGGCAGCGGGGGCTGGGGCCAACGTCCTGACTTTC. This encodes CASSPFRAAGAGANVLTF. Full variable domain (outside the CDR3, taken from reference TRBV14 and TRBJ2-6): EAGVTQFPSHSVIEKGQTVTLRCDPISGHDNLYWYRRVMGKEIKFLLHFVKESKQDESGMPNNRFLAERTGGTYSTLKVQPAELEDSGVYFCASSPFRAAGAGANVLTFGAGSRLTVL.

This clone is medium-sized in the sample. The V call is TRBV19, the J call TRBJ1-4; D not certain. V dropped 4 bases and J dropped 8 bases, with 17 bases sitting between them. CDR1 is LNHDA, CDR2 SQIVND, per germline (reference sequence). The CDR3 covers 15 residues. CDR3: CASSTMDLPGEKLFF. DNA of the CDR3: TGTGCCAGTAGTACAATGGACCTCCCGGGGGAAAAACTGTTTTTT.

The chain couples TRBV9 to TRBJ1-3, with D possibly TRBD1 on 5 matching bases. The CDR3 has 14 residues. Germline CDR1 and CDR2: SGDLS and YYNGEE. Between the trimmed V and J ends, which lost 0 bases and 8 bases, there was a span of 12 bases. The CDR3 is CASSVAEGRDTIYF. Here the CDR3 DNA reads TGTGCCAGCAGCGTAGCGGAGGGGAGGGACACCATATATTTT.